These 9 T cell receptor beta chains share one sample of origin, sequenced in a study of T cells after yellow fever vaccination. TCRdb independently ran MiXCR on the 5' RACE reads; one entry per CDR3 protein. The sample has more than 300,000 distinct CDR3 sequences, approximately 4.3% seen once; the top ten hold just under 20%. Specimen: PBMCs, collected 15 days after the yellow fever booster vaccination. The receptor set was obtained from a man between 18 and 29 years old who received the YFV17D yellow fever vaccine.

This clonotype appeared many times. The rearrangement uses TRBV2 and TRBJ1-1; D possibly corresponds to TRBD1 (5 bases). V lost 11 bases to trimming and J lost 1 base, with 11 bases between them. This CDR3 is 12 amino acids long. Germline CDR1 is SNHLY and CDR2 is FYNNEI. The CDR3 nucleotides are TGTGCCCCCCAGGGCGAGAACACTGAAGCTTTCTTT. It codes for CAPQGENTEAFF. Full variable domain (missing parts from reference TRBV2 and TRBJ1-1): EPEVTQTPSHQVTQMGQEVILRCVPISNHLYFYWYRQILGQKVEFLVSFYNNEISEKSEIFDDQFSVERPDGSNFTLKIRSTKLEDSAMYFCAPQGENTEAFFGQGTRLTVV.

CDR3 coding DNA: TGCAGTGCTCCTAGCGGGGGGAACACCGGGGAGCTGTTTTTT. It translates to CSAPSGGNTGELFF. The J gene is TRBJ2-2, the V gene TRBV20-1; TRBD2 matches at 10 bases. CDR1 DFQATT and CDR2 SNEGSKA come from the germline V gene (reference sequence). This CDR3 comprises 14 residues. J lost 1 base, V lost 5 bases, and 1 base had no gene match.

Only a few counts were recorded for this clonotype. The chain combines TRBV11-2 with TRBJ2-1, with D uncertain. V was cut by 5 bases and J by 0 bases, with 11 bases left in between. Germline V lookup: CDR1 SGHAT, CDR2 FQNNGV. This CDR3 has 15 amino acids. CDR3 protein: CASSHPAPSYNEQFF. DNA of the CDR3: TGTGCCAGCAGCCACCCTGCACCCTCCTACAATGAGCAGTTCTTC. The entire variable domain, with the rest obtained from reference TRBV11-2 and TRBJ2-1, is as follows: EAGVAQSPRYKIIEKRQSVAFWCNPISGHATLYWYQQILGQGPKLLIQFQNNGVVDDSQLPKDRFSAERLKGVDSTLKIQPAKLEDSAVYLCASSHPAPSYNEQFFGPGTRLTVL.

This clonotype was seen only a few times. CDR3 coding DNA: TGCAGTGCTAGAGAGAACAGGGGGGTGTATGAGCAGTTCTTC. Its protein product is CSARENRGVYEQFF. This chain connects TRBV20-1 to TRBJ2-1, with TRBD1 matching over 8 bases. This CDR3 is built from 14 residues. Germline V gene sequence: CDR1 DFQATT, CDR2 SNEGSKA (reference sequence). Trimming cost V 0 bases and J 8 bases; bases outside gene matches: 6.

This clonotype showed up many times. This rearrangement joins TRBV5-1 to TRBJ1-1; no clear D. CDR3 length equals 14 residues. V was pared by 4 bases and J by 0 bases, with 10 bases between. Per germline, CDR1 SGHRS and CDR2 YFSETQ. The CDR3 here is CASSPDGLNTEAFF. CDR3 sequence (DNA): TGCGCCAGCAGCCCGGACGGTTTGAACACTGAAGCTTTCTTT.

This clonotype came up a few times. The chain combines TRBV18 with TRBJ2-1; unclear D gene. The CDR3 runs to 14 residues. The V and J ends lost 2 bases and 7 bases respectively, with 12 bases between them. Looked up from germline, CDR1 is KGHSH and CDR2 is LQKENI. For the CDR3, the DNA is TGTGCCAGCTCACCAGGTTCCGCTCCTAATGAGCAGTTCTTC. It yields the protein CASSPGSAPNEQFF.

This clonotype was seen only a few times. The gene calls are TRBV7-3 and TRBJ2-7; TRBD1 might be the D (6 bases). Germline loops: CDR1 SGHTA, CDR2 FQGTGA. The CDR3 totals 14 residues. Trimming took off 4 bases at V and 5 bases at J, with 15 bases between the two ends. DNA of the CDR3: TGTGCCAGCAGCTCAAACAGGGTATACGACGAGCAGTACGTC. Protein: CASSSNRVYDEQYV.

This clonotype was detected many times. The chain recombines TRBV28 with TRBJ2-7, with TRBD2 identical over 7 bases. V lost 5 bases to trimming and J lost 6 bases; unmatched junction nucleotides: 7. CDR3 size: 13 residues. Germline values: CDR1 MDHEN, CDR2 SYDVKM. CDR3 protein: CASSEAGGVEQYV. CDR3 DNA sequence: TGTGCCAGCAGTGAGGCTGGGGGGGTCGAGCAGTACGTC.

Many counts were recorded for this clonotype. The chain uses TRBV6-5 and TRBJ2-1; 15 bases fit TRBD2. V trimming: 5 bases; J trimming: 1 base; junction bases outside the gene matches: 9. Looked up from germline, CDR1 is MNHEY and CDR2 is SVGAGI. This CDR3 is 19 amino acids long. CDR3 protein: CASSLNPGLAGGSYNEQFF. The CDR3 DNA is TGTGCCAGCAGTCTAAACCCGGGACTAGCGGGGGGATCCTACAATGAGCAGTTCTTC.